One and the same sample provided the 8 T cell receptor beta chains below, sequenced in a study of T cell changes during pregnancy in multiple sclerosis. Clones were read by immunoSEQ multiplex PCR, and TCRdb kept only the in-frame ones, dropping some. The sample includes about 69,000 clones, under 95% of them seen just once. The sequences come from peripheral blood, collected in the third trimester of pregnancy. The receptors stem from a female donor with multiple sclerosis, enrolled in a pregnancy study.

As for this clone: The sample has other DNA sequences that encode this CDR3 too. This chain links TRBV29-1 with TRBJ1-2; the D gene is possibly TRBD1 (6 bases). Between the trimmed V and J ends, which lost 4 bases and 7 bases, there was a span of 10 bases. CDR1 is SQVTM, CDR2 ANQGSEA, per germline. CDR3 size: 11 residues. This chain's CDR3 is CSVGVGGGYTF. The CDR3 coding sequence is TGCAGCGTTGGGGTAGGGGGTGGCTACACCTTC. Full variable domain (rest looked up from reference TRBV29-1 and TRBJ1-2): SAVISQKPSRDICQRGTSLTIQCQVDSQVTMMFWYRQQPGQSLTLIATANQGSEATYESGFVIDKFPISRPNLTFSTLTVSNMSPEDSSIYLCSVGVGGGYTFGSGTRLTVV.

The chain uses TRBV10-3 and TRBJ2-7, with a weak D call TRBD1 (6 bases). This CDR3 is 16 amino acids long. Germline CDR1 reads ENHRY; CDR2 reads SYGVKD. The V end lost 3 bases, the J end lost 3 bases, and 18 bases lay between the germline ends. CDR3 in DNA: TGTGCCATCAGTGACCTCGGGGCAGGGGTGGTCTACGAGCAGTACTTC. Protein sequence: CAISDLGAGVVYEQYF.

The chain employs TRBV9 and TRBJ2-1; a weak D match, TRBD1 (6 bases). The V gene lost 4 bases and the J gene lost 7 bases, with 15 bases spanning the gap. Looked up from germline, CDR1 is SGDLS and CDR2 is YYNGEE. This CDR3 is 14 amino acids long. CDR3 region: CASSWGQGWNEQFF. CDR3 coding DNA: TGTGCCAGCAGCTGGGGGCAGGGGTGGAATGAGCAGTTCTTC. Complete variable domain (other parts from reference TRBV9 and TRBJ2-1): DSGVTQTPKHLITATGQRVTLRCSPRSGDLSVYWYQQSLDQGLQFLIQYYNGEERAKGNILERFSAQQFPDLHSELNLSSLELGDSALYFCASSWGQGWNEQFFGPGTRLTVL.

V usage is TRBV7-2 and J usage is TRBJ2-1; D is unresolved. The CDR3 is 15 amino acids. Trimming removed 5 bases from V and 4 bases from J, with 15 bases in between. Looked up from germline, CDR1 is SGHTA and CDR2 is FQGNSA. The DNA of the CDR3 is TGTGCCAGCAGCCCTCAATGGCGAGGTTACAATGAGCAGTTCTTC. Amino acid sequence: CASSPQWRGYNEQFF. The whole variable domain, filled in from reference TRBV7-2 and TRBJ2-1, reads GAGVSQSPSNKVTEKGKDVELRCDPISGHTALYWYRQSLGQGLEFLIYFQGNSAPDKSGLPSDRFSAERTGGSVSTLTIQRTQQEDSAVYLCASSPQWRGYNEQFFGPGTRLTVL.

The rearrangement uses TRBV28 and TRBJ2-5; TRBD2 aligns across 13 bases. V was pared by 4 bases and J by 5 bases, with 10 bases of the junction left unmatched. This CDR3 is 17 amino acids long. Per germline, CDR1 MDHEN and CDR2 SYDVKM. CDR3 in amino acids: CASSSGTSGAWEETQYF. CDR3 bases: TGTGCCAGCAGTTCCGGGACTAGCGGGGCCTGGGAGGAGACCCAGTACTTC.

CDR3 sequence: CASSLLAIPYEQYF. CDR3 nucleotide sequence: TGTGCCAGCAGCCTCCTAGCGATACCCTACGAGCAGTACTTC. The gene calls are TRBV28 and TRBJ2-7, with D possibly being TRBD2 (6 bases). This CDR3 is built from 14 residues. Trimming cost V 6 bases and J 2 bases, with 14 bases left between them. In germline, CDR1 is MDHEN, CDR2 SYDVKM.

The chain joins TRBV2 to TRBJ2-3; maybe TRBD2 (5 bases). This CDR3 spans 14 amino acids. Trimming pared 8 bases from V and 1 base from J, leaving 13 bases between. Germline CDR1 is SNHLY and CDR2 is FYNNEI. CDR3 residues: CASQTRARTDTQYF. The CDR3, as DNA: TGTGCCAGCCAAACTAGGGCCCGCACAGATACGCAGTATTTT.

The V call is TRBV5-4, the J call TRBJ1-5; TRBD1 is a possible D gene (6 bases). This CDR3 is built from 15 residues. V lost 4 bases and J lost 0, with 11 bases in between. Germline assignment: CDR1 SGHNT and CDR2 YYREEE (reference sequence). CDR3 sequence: CASSRSGDSNQPQHF. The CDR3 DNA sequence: TGTGCCAGCAGCCGATCAGGGGATAGCAATCAGCCCCAGCATTTT.